The present T cell receptor beta chain was sequenced within a study of T cell repertoires in cytomegalovirus infection. The wider study: Shared public TCR beta signatures pointed to both CMV infection and a matching HLA type.

About this clonotype itself: What it binds is unknown.

TCRdb itself ran the reads through MiXCR, one entry per CDR3 protein. The data show about 830,000 distinct CDR3 sequences, approximately 32% seen once. V lost 0 bases to trimming and J lost 7 bases; unmatched junction nucleotides: 7. Germline values: CDR1 ENHRY, CDR2 SYGVKD. This CDR3 is 16 amino acids long. Study results and caveats: Identification of carriers of CMV plus the relevant HLA was achieved through cumulative public TCR beta family frequency.

The source is a human donor in good health (CMV status not recorded). Some clones in this sample may be carry-over from other donors' samples. The chain employs TRBV10-3 and TRBJ2-1; TRBD2 matches at 9 bases. The specimen comprised cultured CD8+ T cells from PBMCs, sampled from culture after CMV antigen stimulation. The CDR3 sequence is CAISESPGLAQNEQFF. CDR3 sequence (DNA): TGTGCCATCAGTGAGTCGCCGGGACTAGCCCAGAATGAGCAGTTCTTC.